A selection of T cell receptor beta chains follows, all from one sample in a study of cytomegalovirus exposure and HLA in healthy donors. Sequencing used immunoSEQ multiplex PCR; TCRdb keeps in-frame clones, though not all of them. This repertoire shows about 140,000 clones, roughly 75% found once; its top ten account for over 3%. The sequenced sample consisted of PBMCs. The receptors come from a man aged 40-55 years in good health and CMV-seronegative. CDR3s include the opening cysteine and the closing phenylalanine or tryptophan. D genes are given only for firm matches. Expanded clones are given a class, and other clones once, few, many or no size at all.

d_call	j_call	v_call	clone_size	cdr3_nt	cdr3_aa
.	TRBJ1-2	TRBV5-1	once	TGCGCCAGCAGCGCGGGGGACGGAAACTATGGCTACACCTTC	CASSAGDGNYGYTF
.	TRBJ2-7	TRBV2	.	TGTGCCAGCAGTTCTGCAGAATACGAGCAGTACTTC	CASSSAEYEQYF
TRBD1	TRBJ1-6	TRBV7-3	.	TGTGCCAGCAGCATTTCAGGGGGCAATAATTCACCCCTCCACTTT	CASSISGGNNSPLHF
.	TRBJ2-2	TRBV15	.	TGTGCCGCCAAACCCAGCGGTGGGGCCGGGGAGCTGTTTTTT	CAAKPSGGAGELFF
.	TRBJ1-2	TRBV7-2	.	TGTGCCAGCAGCTACCTAGACCTGGAGGGCTACACCTTC	CASSYLDLEGYTF
TRBD1	TRBJ2-7	TRBV4-1	.	TGCGCCAGCAGCCACAATTTTTTCGACAGGGGCCGGGTCGAGCAGTACTTC	CASSHNFFDRGRVEQYF
TRBD1	TRBJ2-2	TRBV5-4	.	TGTGCCAGCAGCGTAGGGACAGGGTGGAACACCGGGGAGCTGTTTTTT	CASSVGTGWNTGELFF
.	TRBJ1-5	TRBV28	few	TGTGCCAGCAGTTTAGCGGGGTTTCAGCCCCAGCATTTT	CASSLAGFQPQHF
.	TRBJ2-3	TRBV1	.	TGCACCAGCCTAGCGGGTACGCAGTATTTT	CTSLAGTQYF
.	TRBJ2-7	TRBV18	.	TGTGCCAGCTCACGCCAGGGTTTGGAGGGCGAGCAGTACTTC	CASSRQGLEGEQYF
TRBD1	TRBJ1-5	TRBV5-8	.	TGTGCCAGCAGCTCAAATGACAGGGAAAATCAGCCCCAGCATTTT	CASSSNDRENQPQHF
TRBD1	TRBJ1-5	TRBV4-2	.	TGTGCCAGCAGCCAAGATTTGGGGACAGGGGGGTATAGCAATCAGCCCCAGCATTTT	CASSQDLGTGGYSNQPQHF
TRBD2	TRBJ2-3	TRBV9	.	TGTGCCAGCAGCGTAGATAGCGGGGGGGCTTGGGATACGCAGTATTTT	CASSVDSGGAWDTQYF
.	TRBJ1-1	TRBV9	.	TGTGCCAGCAGCCCTACCGGGTCTCGGGTCCCTGAAGCTTTCTTT	CASSPTGSRVPEAFF
.	TRBJ2-3	TRBV4-1	.	TGCGCCAGCAGCCAAGGGTGGTTCGGGACAGATACGCAGTATTTT	CASSQGWFGTDTQYF
.	TRBJ1-5	TRBV4-2	.	TGTGCCAGCAGCCAAGTTACGAGGAATCAGCCCCAGCATTTT	CASSQVTRNQPQHF
.	TRBJ1-2	TRBV7-2	.	TGTGCCAGCAGCTTAAGCCGGGACACCTATGGCTACACCTTC	CASSLSRDTYGYTF
.	TRBJ1-5	TRBV18	few	TGTGCCAGCTCACCGACAGCCGACAGGCAGCCCCAGCATTTT	CASSPTADRQPQHF
TRBD1	TRBJ2-7	TRBV5-1	.	TGCGCCAGCAGCGGATCAGGGGGCGTAGATAAGGAGCAGTACTTC	CASSGSGGVDKEQYF
.	TRBJ1-2	TRBV5-6	few	TGTGCCAGCAGCTTGGGCAGGGACTATGGCTACACCTTC	CASSLGRDYGYTF
.	TRBJ2-1	TRBV6-6	few	TGTGCCAGCAGTTACGTTGGGGGCATCTACAATGAGCAGTTCTTC	CASSYVGGIYNEQFF
.	TRBJ1-1	TRBV6-5	few	TGTGCCAGCAGTTACTCCGGTGGGGGGGCTACTGAAGCTTTCTTT	CASSYSGGGATEAFF
TRBD2	TRBJ2-1	TRBV5-1	.	TGCGCCAGCAGCTTGGCCCTGGGACTAGCGGGGAACTCCTACAATGAGCAGTTCTTC	CASSLALGLAGNSYNEQFF
TRBD1	TRBJ1-5	TRBV7-2	.	TGTGCCAGCAGCCCGGACAGGGTCAATCAGCCCCAGCATTTT	CASSPDRVNQPQHF
TRBD2	TRBJ2-2	TRBV9	.	TGTGCCAGCAGCGTGAATCTAGCGGCTACCGTCAACACCGGGGAGCTGTTTTTT	CASSVNLAATVNTGELFF
.	TRBJ2-3	TRBV11-2	.	TGTGCCAGCAGCTTAGCTCTCTCTAGTGCGGGTACGCAGTATTTT	CASSLALSSAGTQYF
.	TRBJ1-1	TRBV19	few	TGTGCCAGTAGTATAAGAGCGGATATGAACACTGAAGCTTTCTTT	CASSIRADMNTEAFF
.	TRBJ1-2	TRBV7-8	few	TGTGCCAGCAGCTTAATGGCAGGGAGGACTAACTATGGCTACACCTTC	CASSLMAGRTNYGYTF
TRBD1	TRBJ1-2	TRBV5-1	.	TGCGCCAGCAGCCAGGGACAGGGGGCGCGAGACTATGGCTACACCTTC	CASSQGQGARDYGYTF
.	TRBJ1-3	TRBV10-3	once	TGTGCCATCAGTGAAAGGCAGGTTGGAAACACCATATATTTT	CAISERQVGNTIYF
.	TRBJ2-1	TRBV4-1	.	TGCGCCAGCAGCCAAGAATTCGACGGAGTTCTGTACAATGAGCAGTTCTTC	CASSQEFDGVLYNEQFF
TRBD1	TRBJ1-2	TRBV5-4	.	TGTGCCAGCAGCTTGGTAGGGGGCGTGGGGAGCTACACCTTC	CASSLVGGVGSYTF
.	TRBJ2-7	TRBV11-3	.	TGTGCCAGCAGCTTAGGACAGAATTACGAGCAGTACTTC	CASSLGQNYEQYF
TRBD1	TRBJ2-7	TRBV7-6	.	TGTGCCAGCAGCTTAGGGACAGGGGACGCCTACGAGCAGTACTTC	CASSLGTGDAYEQYF
TRBD1	TRBJ1-6	TRBV28	.	TGTGCCAGCAACCCAAGAGGACAGGGAAATTCACCCCTCCACTTT	CASNPRGQGNSPLHF
.	TRBJ2-1	TRBV7-9	.	TGTGCCAGCAGCTCTGGTCCTATGAAGAATGAGCAGTTCTTC	CASSSGPMKNEQFF
.	TRBJ1-5	TRBV5-5	.	TGTGCCAGCAGCTCAGGGCCCGGGAGCAATCGGCCCCAGCATTTT	CASSSGPGSNRPQHF
TRBD1	TRBJ2-5	TRBV4-1	.	TGCGCCAGCAGCCAGCAGACAGGGTCCCAAGAGACCCAGTACTTC	CASSQQTGSQETQYF
.	TRBJ2-7	TRBV18	.	TGTGCCAGCTCACCATTGGCCCAGGCCTACGAGCAGTACTTC	CASSPLAQAYEQYF
TRBD1	TRBJ1-2	TRBV6-1	.	TGTGCCAGCAGTTTTCGCCGGGACAGGGGCTATGGCTACACCTTC	CASSFRRDRGYGYTF
TRBD1	TRBJ1-1	TRBV13	.	TGTGCCAGCAGCTTAACAGGGGGTGACACTGAAGCTTTCTTT	CASSLTGGDTEAFF
.	TRBJ1-2	TRBV29-1	.	TGCAGCGTTGGCGACAGTCATAACTATGGCTACACCTTC	CSVGDSHNYGYTF
TRBD1	TRBJ1-5	TRBV28	.	TGTGCCAGACCGGGACAGGGGGGCTCAAAGCCCCAGCATTTT	CARPGQGGSKPQHF
TRBD2	TRBJ2-1	TRBV7-7	few	TGTGCCAGCAGCTTAACGGGGGGGGATAATGAGCAGTTCTTC	CASSLTGGDNEQFF
TRBD2	TRBJ2-1	TRBV6-5	.	TGTGCTACGGGGCGGGGGAGCTCCTACAATGAGCAGTTCTTC	CATGRGSSYNEQFF
.	TRBJ1-3	TRBV19	once	TGTGCCAGTAGTATTTCCCTCTCTGGAAACACCATATATTTT	CASSISLSGNTIYF
.	TRBJ2-3	TRBV18	.	TGTGCCAGCTCCGCCACCGCGGCGACGGAGACAGATACGCAGTATTTT	CASSATAATETDTQYF
.	TRBJ2-2	TRBV6-1	.	TGTGCCAGCAGTTCGCGGACGAACACCGGGGAGCTGTTTTTT	CASSSRTNTGELFF
TRBD1	TRBJ1-1	TRBV2	.	TGTGCCAGCAGTGACGTGGGACAGGGGTTGGGGAAAGCTTTCTTT	CASSDVGQGLGKAFF
TRBD2	TRBJ2-1	TRBV2	few	TGTGCCAGCAGTGAAGTTGGCGGGGGGGCCATAAATGAGCAGTTCTTC	CASSEVGGGAINEQFF
TRBD1	TRBJ2-7	TRBV19	once	TGTGCCAGTAGTATCGGACAGGGGACGTCCTACGAGCAGTACTTC	CASSIGQGTSYEQYF
.	TRBJ1-4	TRBV7-9	once	TGTGCCAGCAGCTTGCAGGGAGGGGTTGGTGAAAAACTGTTTTTT	CASSLQGGVGEKLFF
TRBD2	TRBJ2-1	TRBV19	.	TGTGCCAGTAGTATACATCTAGCGGGGGGCAATGAGCAGTTCTTC	CASSIHLAGGNEQFF
.	TRBJ1-6	TRBV5-1	.	TGCGCCAGCAGCACCGGACAGCTAAATTCACCCCTCCACTTT	CASSTGQLNSPLHF
TRBD1	TRBJ1-2	TRBV23-1	once	TGCGCCAGCAGATTTCACAGGGGCCCGGTCGGCTACACCTTC	CASRFHRGPVGYTF